One sample yielded the 32 T cell receptor beta chains listed below, sequenced in a study of a mutant IDH1 vaccine in newly diagnosed glioma. No antigens are known for them. Measured with immunoSEQ multiplex PCR; TCRdb has only the in-frame clones, and not every one. Of about 33,000 clones in the sample, roughly four fifths were seen once. Time point denoted: week 5, during vaccination. A single vaccine dose contained 300 ug of mutant IDH1 20-mer peptide, and topical imiquimod was used with it. The sequences come from PBMCs, collected from a glioma patient whose treatment included an IDH1 peptide vaccine. The source is a man under 40 with glioma.

The V gene is TRBV7-9, the J gene TRBJ2-1; 10 nucleotides align to TRBD2. Per germline, CDR1 SEHNR and CDR2 FQNEAQ (reference sequence). CDR3 length equals 13 residues. Losses at the gene ends were 6 bases for V and 10 bases for J; bases not matched to a gene: 6. CDR3: CASRASGSNEQFF. CDR3 DNA sequence: TGTGCCAGCAGGGCTAGCGGGAGTAACGAGCAGTTCTTC.

The table lists this clone with a few counts. V is TRBV9 and J is TRBJ2-7; perhaps TRBD2 as D (5 bases). The CDR3 has 14 residues. V was pared by 0 bases and J by 3 bases, with 10 bases between. CDR1 and CDR2 (germline): SGDLS, YYNGEE. The CDR3 region has the DNA TGTGCCAGCAGCGTAGTCGACGGAGGCTACGAGCAGTACTTC. Its translation is CASSVVDGGYEQYF. The entire variable domain, with the rest obtained from reference TRBV9 and TRBJ2-7, is as follows: DSGVTQTPKHLITATGQRVTLRCSPRSGDLSVYWYQQSLDQGLQFLIQYYNGEERAKGNILERFSAQQFPDLHSELNLSSLELGDSALYFCASSVVDGGYEQYFGPGTRLTVT.

This chain uses TRBV19 with TRBJ2-2; D gene ambiguous. The CDR3 extends over 14 amino acids. Trimming stripped 6 bases from V and 7 bases from J, with 15 bases between. Germline V gene lookup returns CDR1 LNHDA and CDR2 SQIVND (reference sequence). The CDR3 sequence: CASRWARRVGELFF. The CDR3 nucleotides read TGTGCCAGTAGGTGGGCCCGTCGAGTCGGGGAGCTGTTTTTT.

This clone was detected only a few times. This rearrangement joins TRBV19 to TRBJ1-4; 7 nucleotides agree with TRBD1. This CDR3 spans 15 amino acids. CDR1 LNHDA and CDR2 SQIVND come from the germline V gene (reference sequence). Losses at the gene ends were 4 bases for V and 7 bases for J; bases not matched to a gene: 9. The CDR3 DNA reads TGTGCCAGTAGTACCTTTCCCGACAGGGTTGAAAAACTGTTTTTT. Protein product: CASSTFPDRVEKLFF.

This clone appeared a few times. V and J are TRBV2 and TRBJ1-1; no definite D call. Trimming removed 9 bases at V and 1 base at J, with 12 bases between. The CDR3 is 13 amino acids. CDR1 and CDR2 from the germline V gene are SNHLY and FYNNEI. The CDR3 nucleotides are TGTGCCAGGGCCGGGATCTCGAACACTGAAGCTTTCTTT. This codes for CARAGISNTEAFF.

CDR3 nucleotides: TGTGCCAGCGGGGGTATGGGGGAAAGGTCCCTCCACTTT. Protein product: CASGGMGERSLHF. The rearrangement joins TRBV2 to TRBJ1-6; perhaps TRBD1 as D (5 bases). This CDR3 is built from 13 residues. Deletions cut 8 bases from V and 14 bases from J, with 19 bases between. The V gene's germline CDR1 is SNHLY and CDR2 FYNNEI.

The chain employs TRBV4-1 and TRBJ2-7; tentatively, D is TRBD1 (6 bases). V gave up 0 bases and J gave up 3 bases, with 24 bases separating them. The CDR3 extends over 19 amino acids. The germline V gene has CDR1 MGHRA and CDR2 YSYEKL. For the CDR3, the DNA is TGCGCCAGCAGCCAAGAAGTGGGGGCGGTAGTCACAGGGAGCTACGAGCAGTACTTC. It translates to CASSQEVGAVVTGSYEQYF.

V and J are TRBV5-1 and TRBJ2-6; no clear D gene. CDR3 length: 17 amino acids. The germline V and J ends were trimmed by 1 base and 0 bases, with 11 bases remaining between them. Germline lookup yields CDR1 SGHRS and CDR2 YFSETQ. The CDR3 loop is CASSLNGGYSGANVLTF. In DNA, the CDR3 is TGCGCCAGCAGCTTGAACGGCGGATACTCTGGGGCCAACGTCCTGACTTTC.

The V call is TRBV13, the J call TRBJ1-2, with D unclear. Trimming shortened V by 0 bases and J by 7 bases, and 6 bases separated the two germline ends. Germline loops: CDR1 PRHDT, CDR2 FYEKMQ (reference sequence). The CDR3 is 12 amino acids. The CDR3 DNA follows: TGTGCCAGCAGCTTAGGGCTTCGTGGCTACACCTTC. As protein: CASSLGLRGYTF.

The rearrangement uses TRBV30 and TRBJ2-7, with 9 bases aligning to TRBD1. Germline V gene lookup returns CDR1 GTSNPN and CDR2 SVGIG (reference sequence). The CDR3 contains 15 residues. With V trimmed by 1 base and J by 0 bases, 4 bases remained unmatched. This CDR3 is CAWSASTGGSYEQYF. The CDR3 nucleotides are TGTGCCTGGAGTGCCTCGACAGGGGGCTCCTACGAGCAGTACTTC.

The chain is built from TRBV6-4 and TRBJ2-3; 9 bases map to TRBD1. This CDR3 contains 14 residues. Germline trimming cut 3 bases from V and 3 bases from J; bases unmatched to any gene: 1. The germline CDR1 and CDR2 sequences are MRHNA and SNTAGT. CDR3 protein: CASSEQGATDTQYF. CDR3 DNA sequence: TGTGCCAGCAGTGAACAGGGGGCAACAGATACGCAGTATTTT.

V gene TRBV9 combines with J gene TRBJ2-3, with D perhaps matching TRBD1 or TRBD2 (5 bases each). The germline V and J ends were trimmed by 0 bases and 2 bases, with 10 bases remaining between them. Looked up from germline, CDR1 is SGDLS and CDR2 is YYNGEE. CDR3 length equals 15 residues. The CDR3 region is CASSVEGRDTDTQYF. In DNA, the CDR3 is TGTGCCAGCAGCGTAGAGGGACGTGACACAGATACGCAGTATTTT.

The chain is built from TRBV4-1 and TRBJ2-7, with 7 bases identical to TRBD1. This CDR3 spans 16 amino acids. The V gene's germline CDR1 is MGHRA and CDR2 YSYEKL. Losses at the gene ends were 2 bases for V and 2 bases for J; bases not matched to a gene: 9. This CDR3 is CASSQFPGGQTYEQYF. The CDR3 DNA follows: TGCGCCAGCAGCCAATTCCCAGGGGGTCAAACCTACGAGCAGTACTTC.

The chain joins TRBV29-1 to TRBJ2-4; D unresolved. V was pared by 5 bases and J by 0 bases, with 11 bases between. The CDR3 is 14 amino acids. Germline V CDR1 and CDR2: SQVTM, ANQGSEA. The CDR3 here is CSVRTQLAKNIQYF. CDR3 DNA: TGCAGCGTTCGAACACAGCTAGCCAAAAACATTCAGTACTTC. Full variable domain (outside the CDR3, taken from reference TRBV29-1 and TRBJ2-4): SAVISQKPSRDICQRGTSLTIQCQVDSQVTMMFWYRQQPGQSLTLIATANQGSEATYESGFVIDKFPISRPNLTFSTLTVSNMSPEDSSIYLCSVRTQLAKNIQYFGAGTRLSVL.

V usage is TRBV4-3 and J usage is TRBJ1-5; D gene unclear. V shed 0 bases and J shed 4 bases, with 10 bases lying between them. From germline, CDR1 is LGHNA and CDR2 YSLEER. The CDR3 is made up of 15 amino acids. CDR3 amino acids: CASSQDRPGNQPQHF. The CDR3 DNA reads as TGCGCCAGCAGCCAAGATAGGCCAGGAAATCAGCCCCAGCATTTT.

This chain uses TRBV2 with TRBJ1-1; 9 bases fit TRBD1. Germline CDR1 is SNHLY and CDR2 is FYNNEI. This CDR3 region has 14 residues. Trimming at V came to 4 bases and at J to 4 bases, leaving 4 bases not matched to a gene. In DNA, the CDR3 is TGTGCCAGCAGTGTCCTACAGGGGGCCACTGAAGCTTTCTTT. The encoded protein is CASSVLQGATEAFF.

The chain links TRBV28 to TRBJ1-4, with D uncertain. In germline, CDR1 is MDHEN, CDR2 SYDVKM. The CDR3 contains 14 residues. The V and J ends lost 3 bases and 8 bases respectively, with 13 bases between them. The CDR3 region is CASSFRRNVEKLFF. The CDR3 coding sequence is TGTGCCAGCAGTTTTCGCCGTAATGTCGAAAAACTGTTTTTT. The full variable domain, with the rest looked up from reference TRBV28 and TRBJ1-4, is DVKVTQSSRYLVKRTGEKVFLECVQDMDHENMFWYRQDPGLGLRLIYFSYDVKMKEKGDIPEGYSVSREKKERFSLILESASTNQTSMYLCASSFRRNVEKLFFGSGTQLSVL.

The rearrangement joins TRBV2 to TRBJ1-1, with 9 bases fitting TRBD1. Germline values: CDR1 SNHLY, CDR2 FYNNEI. J gave up 5 bases and V 4 bases, and 11 bases lay outside the gene matches. The CDR3 loop spans 16 amino acids. Here the CDR3 DNA reads TGTGCCAGCAGTGGACCGGGACAGGGAAAATGGACTGAAGCTTTCTTT. Translation: CASSGPGQGKWTEAFF.

The chain carries TRBV4-2 and TRBJ2-7; the D is unclear. This CDR3 is 15 amino acids long. Trimming took off 1 base at V and 5 bases at J, with 15 bases between the two ends. CDR1 is LGHNA, CDR2 YNFKEQ, per germline. CDR3 in amino acids: CASSQVKGTFDEQYF. CDR3 coding DNA: TGTGCCAGCAGCCAAGTAAAGGGAACATTTGACGAGCAGTACTTC.

The genes are TRBV28 and TRBJ2-7; 12 nucleotides agree with TRBD1. V lost 2 bases and J lost 0; bases outside the gene matches: 5. Germline-derived CDR1 and CDR2 are MDHEN and SYDVKM. The CDR3 is made up of 17 amino acids. The CDR3 spells CASSLGDRGRSSYEQYF. The CDR3 nucleotides read TGTGCCAGCAGTTTAGGGGACAGGGGGCGAAGCTCCTACGAGCAGTACTTC.

The chain recombines TRBV5-1 with TRBJ2-1; TRBD2 matches 9 bases. With 1 base clipped from V and 6 bases from J, the junction kept 5 bases outside the gene matches. The CDR3 extends over 15 amino acids. Looked up from germline, CDR1 is SGHRS and CDR2 is YFSETQ. The CDR3 loop reads CASSLIAGAGNEQFF. CDR3 nucleotide sequence: TGCGCCAGCAGCTTGATAGCGGGAGCGGGCAATGAGCAGTTCTTC.

The chain uses TRBV4-1 and TRBJ2-7, with TRBD1 matching 9 bases. Germline CDR1 is MGHRA and CDR2 is YSYEKL. Trimming cost V 0 bases and J 2 bases; bases outside gene matches: 11. CDR3 size: 18 residues. CDR3: CASSQDPIGGTGTYEQYF. CDR3 nucleotides: TGCGCCAGCAGCCAAGATCCTATAGGGGGGACAGGGACCTACGAGCAGTACTTC.

This sequence joins TRBV6-4 and TRBJ2-1; 9 nucleotides match TRBD1. This CDR3 is built from 16 residues. V was pared by 3 bases and J by 4 bases, with 7 bases of the junction left unmatched. Germline-derived CDR1 and CDR2 are MRHNA and SNTAGT. The CDR3 reads CASSEQGAFSYNEQFF. DNA for the CDR3: TGTGCCAGCAGTGAACAGGGGGCTTTTAGTTACAATGAGCAGTTCTTC.

This clone came up once. This sequence joins TRBV5-6 and TRBJ2-7; D may be TRBD2 (6 bases). Germline assignment: CDR1 SGHDT and CDR2 YYEEEE. The ends were cut back, 0 bases at V and 2 bases at J, with 15 bases in the middle. CDR3 size: 16 residues. CDR3 in amino acids: CASSLAIGGPTYEQYF. The CDR3, as DNA: TGTGCCAGCAGCTTGGCCATCGGGGGACCAACCTACGAGCAGTACTTC.

The chain recombines TRBV6-5 with TRBJ1-2; 9 bases map to TRBD1. The junction had 7 bases not matched to a gene; V was cut back by 4 bases and J by 4 bases. The germline V gene has CDR1 MNHEY and CDR2 SVGAGI. The CDR3 is made up of 15 amino acids. The chain's CDR3 is CASSFGTGYSYGYTF. In DNA, the CDR3 is TGTGCCAGCAGTTTCGGGACAGGGTATAGCTATGGCTACACCTTC.

The V call is TRBV5-4, the J call TRBJ2-3; TRBD2 matches at 10 bases. Trimming took 0 bases from V and 5 from J; bases not matched to a gene: 6. CDR3 length equals 16 residues. Germline CDR1 reads SGHNT; CDR2 reads YYREEE (reference sequence). In nucleotides, the CDR3 is TGTGCCAGCAGCTTGGCCTTCAGCGGGGGGGAAGATACGCAGTATTTT. It specifies CASSLAFSGGEDTQYF.

This chain joins TRBV6-1 and TRBJ1-3, with D hard to call. Looked up from germline, CDR1 is MNHNS and CDR2 is SASEGT. Deletions cut 7 bases from V and 3 bases from J, with 10 bases between. CDR3 length equals 13 residues. This CDR3 reads CASTRTLGNTIYF. The DNA for the CDR3 is TGTGCCAGCACTAGGACTCTTGGAAACACCATATATTTT.

A word on this clone: Sequence at one end of the junction differs from germline and may be a read error. The CDR3 loop is CASSPRLDTNTQYF. CDR3 nucleotides: TGTGCCAGCAGCCCTAGACTAGACACAAATACGCAGTATTTT. The chain links TRBV28 to TRBJ2-3; D may be TRBD2 (6 bases). Germline V gives CDR1 MDHEN, CDR2 SYDVKM. This CDR3 has 14 amino acids.

The V gene is TRBV10-2, the J gene TRBJ2-3, with 11 bases fitting TRBD2. This CDR3 is built from 15 residues. Trimming cost V 6 bases and J 2 bases; bases outside gene matches: 4. Germline CDR1 and CDR2: WSHSY and SAAADI. The CDR3 here is CASRVAGGPTDTQYF. The CDR3 nucleotides are TGCGCCAGCAGAGTAGCGGGAGGGCCCACAGATACGCAGTATTTT.

The chain recombines TRBV19 with TRBJ2-1, with 10 nucleotides matching TRBD2. CDR1 is LNHDA and CDR2 is SQIVND in the germline V gene (reference sequence). The ends lost 8 bases at V and 3 bases at J; junction bases unmatched: 7. The CDR3 is made up of 15 amino acids. CDR3 nucleotides: TGTGCCAGTGGTAGCGGGGGGCGAGACTACAATGAGCAGTTCTTC. Its protein is CASGSGGRDYNEQFF.

The chain carries TRBV5-1 and TRBJ2-7; tentatively, D is TRBD1 (6 bases). The V gene lost 2 bases and the J gene lost 3 bases, with 9 bases spanning the gap. Germline V gene sequence: CDR1 SGHRS, CDR2 YFSETQ. The CDR3 has 13 amino acids. This chain's CDR3 is CASSLGQNYEQYF. CDR3 coding DNA: TGCGCCAGCAGCTTAGGACAGAACTACGAGCAGTACTTC.

There are a few counts of this clone. This chain joins TRBV7-2 and TRBJ2-4; no firm D call. Germline CDR1 is SGHTA and CDR2 is FQGNSA. Trimming cost V 5 bases and J 0 bases, with 14 bases left between them. This CDR3 comprises 16 residues. The CDR3 region has the DNA TGTGCCAGCAGCCCCACCCGAGAGGCAGCCAAAAACATTCAGTACTTC. Protein sequence: CASSPTREAAKNIQYF.